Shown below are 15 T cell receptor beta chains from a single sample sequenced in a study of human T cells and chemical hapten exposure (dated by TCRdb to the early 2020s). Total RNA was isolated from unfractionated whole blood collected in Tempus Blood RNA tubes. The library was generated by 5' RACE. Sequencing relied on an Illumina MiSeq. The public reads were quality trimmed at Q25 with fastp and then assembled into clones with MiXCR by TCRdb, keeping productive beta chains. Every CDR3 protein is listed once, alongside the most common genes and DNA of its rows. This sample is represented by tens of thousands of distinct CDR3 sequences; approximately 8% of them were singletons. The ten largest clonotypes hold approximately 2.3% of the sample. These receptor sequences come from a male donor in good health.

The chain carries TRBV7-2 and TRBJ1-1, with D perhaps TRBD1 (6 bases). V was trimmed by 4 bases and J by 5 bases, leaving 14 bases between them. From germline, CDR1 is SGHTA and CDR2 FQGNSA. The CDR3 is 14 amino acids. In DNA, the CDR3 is TGTGCCAGCAGCTATGGGGGGCCATCGACTGAAGCTTTCTTT. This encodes CASSYGGPSTEAFF.

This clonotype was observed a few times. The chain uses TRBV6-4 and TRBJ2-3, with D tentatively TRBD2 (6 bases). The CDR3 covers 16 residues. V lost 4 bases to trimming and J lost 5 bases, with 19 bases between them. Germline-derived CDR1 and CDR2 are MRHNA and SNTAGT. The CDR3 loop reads CASSALEGEGGDTQYF. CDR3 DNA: TGTGCCAGCAGTGCTCTGGAGGGAGAAGGTGGAGATACGCAGTATTTT.

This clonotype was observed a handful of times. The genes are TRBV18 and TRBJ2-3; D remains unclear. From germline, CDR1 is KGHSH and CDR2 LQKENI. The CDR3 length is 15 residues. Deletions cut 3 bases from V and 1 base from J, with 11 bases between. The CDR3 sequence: CASSPANVGTDTQYF. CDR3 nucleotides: TGTGCCAGCTCACCCGCAAACGTGGGCACAGATACGCAGTATTTT.

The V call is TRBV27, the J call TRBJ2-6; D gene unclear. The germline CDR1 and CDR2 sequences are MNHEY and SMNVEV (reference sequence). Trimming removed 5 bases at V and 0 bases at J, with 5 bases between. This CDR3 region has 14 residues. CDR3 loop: CASSVSSGANVLTF. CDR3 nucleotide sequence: TGTGCCAGCAGTGTAAGCTCTGGGGCCAACGTCCTGACTTTC.

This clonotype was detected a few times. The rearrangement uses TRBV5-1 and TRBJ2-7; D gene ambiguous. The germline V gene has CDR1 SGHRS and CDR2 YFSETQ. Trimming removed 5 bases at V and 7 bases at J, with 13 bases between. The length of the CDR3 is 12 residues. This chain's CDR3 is CASRAGVKEQYF. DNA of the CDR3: TGCGCCAGCAGGGCCGGAGTGAAAGAGCAGTACTTC.

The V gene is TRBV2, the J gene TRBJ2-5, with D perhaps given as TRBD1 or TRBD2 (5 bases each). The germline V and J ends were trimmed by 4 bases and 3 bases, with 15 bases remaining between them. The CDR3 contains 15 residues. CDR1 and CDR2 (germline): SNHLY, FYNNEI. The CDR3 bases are TGTGCCAGCAGTGGACAAGACAGAGGGGAAGAGACCCAGTACTTC. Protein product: CASSGQDRGEETQYF.

The CDR3 coding sequence is TGTGCCAGCAGTTTTGGGCAGGGGGTCATGAACACTGAAGCTTTCTTT. Its protein is CASSFGQGVMNTEAFF. The chain links TRBV12-3 or TRBV12-4 to TRBJ1-1; 7 positions agree with TRBD1. Trimming removed 3 bases from V and 0 bases from J; junction bases left unmatched: 7. The CDR3 runs 16 residues.

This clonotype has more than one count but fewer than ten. The CDR3 sequence is CASRPGGALYNEQFF. CDR3 coding DNA: TGTGCCAGCAGGCCGGGGGGTGCCTTGTACAATGAGCAGTTCTTC. The chain recombines TRBV25-1 with TRBJ2-1; 7 bases line up with TRBD2. The germline gives CDR1 MGHDK, CDR2 SYGVNS. The CDR3 consists of 15 residues. Trimming at V came to 6 bases and at J to 4 bases, leaving 9 bases not matched to a gene. Supplemented by reference TRBV25-1 and TRBJ2-1, the full variable domain reads EADIYQTPRYLVIGTGKKITLECSQTMGHDKMYWYQQDPGMELHLIHYSYGVNSTEKGDLSSESTVSRIRTEHFPLTLESARPSHTSQYLCASRPGGALYNEQFFGPGTRLTVL.

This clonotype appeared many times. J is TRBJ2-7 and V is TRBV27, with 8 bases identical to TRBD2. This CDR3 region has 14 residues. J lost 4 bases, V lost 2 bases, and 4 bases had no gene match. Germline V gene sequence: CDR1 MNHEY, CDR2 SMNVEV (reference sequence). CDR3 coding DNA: TGTGCCAGCAGTTTAGGGCGGGGGGTGTACGAGCAGTACTTC. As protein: CASSLGRGVYEQYF.

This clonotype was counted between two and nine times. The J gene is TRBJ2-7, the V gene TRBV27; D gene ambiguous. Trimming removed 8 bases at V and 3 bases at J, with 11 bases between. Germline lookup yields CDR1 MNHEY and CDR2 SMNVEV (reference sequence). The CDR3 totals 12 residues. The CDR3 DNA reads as TGTGCCAGCGGTGACTCGGGCTACGAGCAGTACTTC. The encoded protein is CASGDSGYEQYF.

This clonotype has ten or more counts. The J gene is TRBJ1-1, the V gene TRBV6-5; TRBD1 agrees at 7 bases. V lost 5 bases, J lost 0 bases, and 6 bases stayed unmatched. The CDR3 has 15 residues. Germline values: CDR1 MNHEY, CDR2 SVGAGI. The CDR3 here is CASSHRGPMNTEAFF. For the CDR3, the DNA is TGTGCCAGCAGTCACAGGGGCCCCATGAACACTGAAGCTTTCTTT.

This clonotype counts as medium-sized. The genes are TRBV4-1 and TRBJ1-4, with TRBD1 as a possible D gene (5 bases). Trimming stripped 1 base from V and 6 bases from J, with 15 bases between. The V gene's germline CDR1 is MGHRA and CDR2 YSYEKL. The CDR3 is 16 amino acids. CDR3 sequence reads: CASSQGEGSADEKLFF. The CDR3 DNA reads TGCGCCAGCAGCCAAGGTGAGGGGTCAGCCGATGAAAAACTGTTTTTT.

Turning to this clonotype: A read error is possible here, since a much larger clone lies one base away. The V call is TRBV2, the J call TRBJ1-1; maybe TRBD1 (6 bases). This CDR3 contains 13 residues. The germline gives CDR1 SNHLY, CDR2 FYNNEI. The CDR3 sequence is CASSGGPNTEAYF. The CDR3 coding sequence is TGTGCCAGCAGTGGGGGGCCGAACACTGAAGCTTACTTT.

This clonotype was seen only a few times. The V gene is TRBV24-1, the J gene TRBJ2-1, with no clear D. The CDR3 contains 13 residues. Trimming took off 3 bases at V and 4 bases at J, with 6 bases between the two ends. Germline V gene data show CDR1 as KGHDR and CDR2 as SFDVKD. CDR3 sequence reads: CATSDNLYNEQFF. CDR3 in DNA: TGTGCCACCAGTGATAACTTATACAATGAGCAGTTCTTC.

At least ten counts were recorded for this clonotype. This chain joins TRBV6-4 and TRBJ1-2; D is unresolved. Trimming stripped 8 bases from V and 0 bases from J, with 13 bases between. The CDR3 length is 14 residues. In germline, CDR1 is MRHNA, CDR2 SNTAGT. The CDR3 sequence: CASAPSGSNYGYTF. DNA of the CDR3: TGTGCCAGCGCTCCGTCCGGGTCTAACTATGGCTACACCTTC.